The rows below give T cell receptor beta chains drawn from one sample of a study of T cell responses to AZD1222 COVID-19 vaccine. The data were produced by immunoSEQ multiplex PCR, yet TCRdb's version contains in-frame clones alone and is incomplete. Of approximately 94,000 clones in the sample, approximately 90% were seen once. The specimen comprised peripheral blood, sampled on day 0 of AZD1222 vaccination. These receptors all stem from an adult in good health. Each CDR3 is given with its conserved first and last residue. The D gene is left open where the match is weak. Only part of the rows carry a size: once, few, many, or a class if the clone is expanded.

J gene,V gene,D gene,clone size,CDR3 DNA,CDR3 protein
TRBJ2-1,TRBV15,.,few,TGTGCCACCAGCAGAGCTCCCACAGATCGTGAGCAGTTCTTC,CATSRAPTDREQFF
TRBJ2-1,TRBV5-1,.,.,TGCGCCAGCAGCCCCGCTGGGGCGGAATACAATGAGCAGTTCTTC,CASSPAGAEYNEQFF
TRBJ2-4,TRBV4-1,TRBD1,once,TGCGCCAGCAGCCTGGAACGGACAGGGGGCATTCAGTACTTC,CASSLERTGGIQYF
TRBJ2-7,TRBV19,.,.,TGTGCCACCTGGGATGGCTACGAGCAGTACTTC,CATWDGYEQYF
TRBJ2-2,TRBV6-5,.,.,TGTGCCAGCAGTTCCTTTAGGACCGGGGAGCTGTTTTTT,CASSSFRTGELFF
TRBJ1-1,TRBV7-2,TRBD1,.,TGTGCCAGCAGCCCCAGACAGGGCACTGAAGCTTTCTTT,CASSPRQGTEAFF
TRBJ2-3,TRBV11-3,.,.,TGTGCCAGCAGCTTACGGGGAGGCGGGAGCACAGATACGCAGTATTTT,CASSLRGGGSTDTQYF
TRBJ1-2,TRBV9,.,.,TGTGCCAGTACCTTAGGGGGGAACTATGGCTACACCTTC,CASTLGGNYGYTF
TRBJ2-7,TRBV30,.,.,TGTGCCTGGAGTAGACAGAACTACGAGCAGTACTTC,CAWSRQNYEQYF
TRBJ1-1,TRBV5-1,.,once,TGCGCCAGCAGCATCCTGCAGGGGAACACTGAAGCTTTCTTT,CASSILQGNTEAFF
TRBJ2-7,TRBV19,.,.,TGTGCCAGTATCGCACAGGGAGGGGGGGAGCAGTACTTC,CASIAQGGGEQYF
TRBJ2-7,TRBV7-2,TRBD1,.,TGTGCCAGCAGCCCGGGACAGCGATACGAGCAGTACTTC,CASSPGQRYEQYF
TRBJ2-7,TRBV19,.,once,TGTGCCAGCGCTCAAGCGGCGACCACTAACTACGAGCAGTACTTC,CASAQAATTNYEQYF
TRBJ1-1,TRBV9,.,.,TGTGCCAGCAGCGTTGGCGCTCTGTCCACTGAAGCTTTCTTT,CASSVGALSTEAFF
TRBJ1-1,TRBV5-4,.,.,TGTGCCAGCAGCCGTAGGGGGAGGAACACTGAAGCTTTCTTT,CASSRRGRNTEAFF
TRBJ2-2,TRBV6-2/TRBV6-3,.,.,TGTGCCAGCAGTTTTACCAGACTGAAGCGGAATAACACCGGGGAGCTGTTTTTT,CASSFTRLKRNNTGELFF
TRBJ1-2,TRBV28,.,.,TGTGCCAGCAGTTTAGGGGCCGGGGAGGATTATGGCTACACCTTC,CASSLGAGEDYGYTF
TRBJ2-5,TRBV2,TRBD2,.,TGTGCCAGCAGTGGTGGGTTTACTAGCGGAGATCAAGAGACCCAGTACTTC,CASSGGFTSGDQETQYF
TRBJ2-3,TRBV24-1,TRBD2,.,TGTGCCACCGGACTAGCGGGAGGCCGAGGAGATACGCAGTATTTT,CATGLAGGRGDTQYF
TRBJ1-2,TRBV29-1,.,.,TGCAGCGTTGAAGACATCACAGAACACTATGGCTACACCTTC,CSVEDITEHYGYTF
TRBJ1-5,TRBV27,.,.,TGTGCCAGCAGTTTAAAAGAGGACAGTTATAGCAATCAGCCCCAGCATTTT,CASSLKEDSYSNQPQHF
TRBJ2-3,TRBV7-2,.,.,TGTGCCAGCAGCTTAGCATGGGGAAGCATAGCGGATACGCAGTATTTT,CASSLAWGSIADTQYF
TRBJ1-4,TRBV29-1,TRBD1,.,TGCAGCGTTGTTCGCAGGGGGGATGAAAAACTGTTTTTT,CSVVRRGDEKLFF
TRBJ2-3,TRBV24-1,TRBD2,.,TGTGCCACCAGTGATCATCTGACTAGCGGGAACACAGATACGCAGTATTTT,CATSDHLTSGNTDTQYF
TRBJ1-5,TRBV6-6,.,.,TGTGCCAGCAGTTACGTGGTGGGCAATCAGCCCCAGCATTTT,CASSYVVGNQPQHF
TRBJ1-4,TRBV24-1,.,once,TGTGCCACCAGTGAACCAACAGGGCGAAAACTGTTTTTT,CATSEPTGRKLFF
TRBJ2-3,TRBV28,TRBD2,once,TGTGCCAGCGTGGGGGACGGACTAGCGGACTACACAGATACGCAGTATTTT,CASVGDGLADYTDTQYF
TRBJ1-1,TRBV20-1,.,.,TGCAGTGCTAGTGAGGGCGGGAACACTGAAGCTTTCTTT,CSASEGGNTEAFF
TRBJ2-5,TRBV24-1,.,.,TGTGCCACCAGTGATTCAACCGGGGCCGGCGAGGACCAGTACTTC,CATSDSTGAGEDQYF
TRBJ2-5,TRBV5-1,.,.,TGCGCCAGCAGCTTGATGGGAAAAAGCGGGGAGACCCAGTACTTC,CASSLMGKSGETQYF
TRBJ2-3,TRBV29-1,.,.,TGCAGCGTTGAAGATGTGGTCACTAGCACAGATACGCAGTATTTT,CSVEDVVTSTDTQYF
TRBJ1-4,TRBV4-2,.,once,TGTGCCAGCAGCCAAGGACAGGAAAATGAAAAACTGTTTTTT,CASSQGQENEKLFF
TRBJ2-2,TRBV4-2,TRBD2,.,TGTGCCAGCAGCCAAGATTTGACTAGCGGGAGCGAGGACGGGGAGCTGTTTTTT,CASSQDLTSGSEDGELFF
TRBJ2-2,TRBV24-1,TRBD1,.,TGTGCCACCGGGGGACAGGGTGCCGGGGAGCTGTTTTTT,CATGGQGAGELFF
TRBJ2-4,TRBV28,TRBD1,.,TGTGCCAGCAGCAGACAGGGGGGTGACATTCAGTACTTC,CASSRQGGDIQYF
TRBJ1-1,TRBV30,.,.,TGTGCCTGGATGATCGGGTCAGGGGAGAACACTGAAGCTTTCTTT,CAWMIGSGENTEAFF
TRBJ1-2,TRBV6-1,TRBD1,.,TGTGCCAGCAGTGACCCCACAGGGGGAGGCTATGGCTACACCTTC,CASSDPTGGGYGYTF
TRBJ2-1,TRBV28,.,once,TGTGCCAGCAGCGACCTCGGGACATCCTCCTACAATGAGCAGTTCTTC,CASSDLGTSSYNEQFF
TRBJ2-2,TRBV7-9,TRBD1,.,TGTGCCAGCAGCTTAAAAGGACAGGGAATCCCCGGGGAGCTGTTTTTT,CASSLKGQGIPGELFF
TRBJ2-1,TRBV7-8,TRBD2,.,TGTGCCAGCAGCTCGAGACTAGCGGGAGGGTCTCGAAATGAGCAGTTCTTC,CASSSRLAGGSRNEQFF
TRBJ1-2,TRBV7-2,.,.,TGTGCCAGCAGCTTACAGGGTGCTGACGGCTATGGCTACACCTTC,CASSLQGADGYGYTF
TRBJ2-7,TRBV5-4,TRBD1,.,TGTGCCAGCAGCCCCGGGACAGGGACCTACGAGCAGTACTTC,CASSPGTGTYEQYF
TRBJ2-7,TRBV5-1,TRBD2,.,TGCGCCAGCAGCCCAGGGACTAGCGGCTACGAGCAGTACTTC,CASSPGTSGYEQYF
TRBJ1-1,TRBV7-3,.,once,TGTGCCAGCAGCTTAAAAGGCCGGCGGACAAACACTGAAGCTTTCTTT,CASSLKGRRTNTEAFF
TRBJ2-7,TRBV12-5,TRBD1,.,TGTGCTAGTGGTTTGGTACTCGGGGACAGGACCTACGAGCAGTACTTC,CASGLVLGDRTYEQYF